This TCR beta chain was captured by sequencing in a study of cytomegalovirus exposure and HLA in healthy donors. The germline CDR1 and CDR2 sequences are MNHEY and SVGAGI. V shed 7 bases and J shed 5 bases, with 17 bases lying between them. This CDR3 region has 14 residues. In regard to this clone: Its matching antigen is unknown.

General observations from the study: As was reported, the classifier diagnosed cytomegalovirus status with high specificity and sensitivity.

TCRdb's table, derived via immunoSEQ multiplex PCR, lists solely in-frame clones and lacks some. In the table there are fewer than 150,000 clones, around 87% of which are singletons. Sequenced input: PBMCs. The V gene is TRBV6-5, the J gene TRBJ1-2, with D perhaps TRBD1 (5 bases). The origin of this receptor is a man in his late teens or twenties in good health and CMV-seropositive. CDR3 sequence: CASTSAIGGYGYTF. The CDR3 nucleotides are TGTGCCAGCACCTCGGCAATCGGGGGGTATGGCTACACCTTC.